Listed here are 20 T cell receptor beta chains from one sample, sequenced in a study of control samples from healthy donors and cancer patients (dated by TCRdb to about 2020). Library creation used the immunoSEQ multiplex PCR assay. Held by TCRdb, this immuneACCESS table contains in-frame sequences only and omits some clones. Under half of the omission traces to an unresolved V gene where checked; the cause of the rest is unknown. In this sample's table one finds 150,000 to 200,000 clones. The ten biggest clones cover more than 2% of the sample. The sequencing input was blood. These receptor sequences come from a woman aged 25 to 39 in good health.

The chain has TRBV5-6 and TRBJ1-5, with no clear D. The ends were cut back, 0 bases at V and 4 bases at J, with 14 bases in the middle. The CDR3 is 16 residues long. CDR1 and CDR2 from the germline V gene are SGHDT and YYEEEE. CDR3 sequence: CASSLVGGRDNQPQHF. For the CDR3, the DNA is TGTGCCAGCAGCTTGGTAGGTGGGAGAGATAATCAGCCCCAGCATTTT.

A remark on this clone: Germline and junction disagree at one end, which may indicate a read error. V and J are TRBV18 and TRBJ1-4; D is uncertain. The CDR3 has 12 residues. CDR1 is KGHSH and CDR2 is LQKENI in the germline V gene. CDR3 region: CASSPSYEKLFF. The CDR3 DNA follows: TGTGCCAGTTCACCGTCCTATGAAAAACTGTTTTTT. Complete variable domain (other parts from reference TRBV18 and TRBJ1-4): NAGVMQNPRHLVRRRGQEARLRCSPMKGHSHVYWYRQLPEEGLKFMVYLQKENIIDESGMPKERFSAEFPKEGPSILRIQQVVRGDSAAYFCASSPSYEKLFFGSGTQLSVL.

This chain links TRBV5-1 with TRBJ2-1; tentatively, D is TRBD2 (6 bases). The V end lost 0 bases, the J end lost 3 bases, and 19 bases lay between the germline ends. The CDR3 has 18 residues. Germline CDR1 and CDR2: SGHRS and YFSETQ. In DNA, the CDR3 is TGCGCCAGCAGCTTGGGCCTGGGGCTAGCGAACATCTACAATGAGCAGTTCTTC. Translating gives CASSLGLGLANIYNEQFF.

The chain employs TRBV27 and TRBJ1-5, with D hard to call. This CDR3 is 18 amino acids long. V was shortened by 2 bases and J by 0 bases, with 17 bases between the two germline ends. Germline V gene data show CDR1 as MNHEY and CDR2 as SMNVEV (reference sequence). The CDR3 DNA is TGTGCCAGCAGTTTAACGGGTACACCGAGATATAGCAATCAGCCCCAGCATTTT. It is translated as CASSLTGTPRYSNQPQHF.

This chain links TRBV5-1 with TRBJ2-7; 7 bases agree with TRBD1. The CDR3 sequence is 14 residues long. V was pared by 4 bases and J by 2 bases, with 6 bases of the junction left unmatched. Germline CDR1 and CDR2: SGHRS and YFSETQ. CDR3 protein: CASSHDRAPYEQYF. The CDR3 DNA sequence: TGCGCCAGCAGCCACGACAGGGCCCCCTACGAGCAGTACTTC.

The rearrangement joins TRBV6-5 to TRBJ2-7; tentatively, D is TRBD1 or TRBD2 (5 bases each). The CDR3 consists of 14 residues. Germline V lookup: CDR1 MNHEY, CDR2 SVGAGI. With 11 bases removed from V and 2 bases from J, the gap between germline ends came to 19 bases. The CDR3 sequence is CAADSGRLTYEQYF. DNA of the CDR3: TGTGCCGCCGATTCGGGACGACTCACCTACGAGCAGTACTTC.

The chain joins TRBV13 to TRBJ1-6; no clear D gene. Germline CDR1 and CDR2: PRHDT and FYEKMQ (reference sequence). CDR3 size: 16 residues. The V end lost 0 bases, the J end lost 0 bases, and 6 bases lay between the germline ends. CDR3 amino acids: CASSLGSSSYNSPLHF. As DNA, the CDR3 is TGTGCCAGCAGCTTAGGGTCAAGCTCCTATAATTCACCCCTCCACTTT.

The rearrangement uses TRBV10-2 and TRBJ1-1, with 11 bases fitting TRBD1. Germline-derived CDR1 and CDR2 are WSHSY and SAAADI. This CDR3 is 16 amino acids long. Trimming at V came to 7 bases and at J to 6 bases, leaving 13 bases not matched to a gene. CDR3 residues: CASTSDRGRVMAEAFF. The CDR3 DNA sequence: TGCGCCAGCACCTCGGACAGGGGGCGAGTTATGGCTGAAGCTTTCTTT.

The V call is TRBV15, the J call TRBJ2-7, with D possibly matching TRBD1 (5 bases). V lost 6 bases and J 6 bases, leaving 18 bases between the germline ends. The CDR3 runs 14 residues. Germline CDR1 LNHNV, CDR2 YYDKDF (reference sequence). The CDR3 DNA reads as TGTGCCACCAGGCCCAACAGGTCACCCCTCGAGCAGTACTTC. Its translation is CATRPNRSPLEQYF.

This chain uses TRBV9 with TRBJ1-6; D possibly corresponds to TRBD1 (5 bases). CDR1 is SGDLS and CDR2 is YYNGEE in the germline V gene. The ends were cut back, 4 bases at V and 9 bases at J, with 14 bases in the middle. This CDR3 contains 14 residues. This CDR3 is CASSLTDLPSPLHF. The CDR3 DNA sequence: TGTGCCAGCAGCCTGACAGATCTTCCTTCACCCCTCCACTTT.

The chain joins TRBV7-9 to TRBJ2-7; D is possibly TRBD1 or TRBD2 (5 bases each). The CDR3 loop spans 12 amino acids. CDR1 and CDR2 from the germline V gene are SEHNR and FQNEAQ (reference sequence). V was trimmed by 4 bases and J by 4 bases, leaving 8 bases between them. The CDR3 protein is CASSSGAYEQYF. The CDR3 region has the DNA TGTGCCAGCAGCTCCGGGGCGTACGAGCAGTACTTC. The full variable domain, with the rest looked up from reference TRBV7-9 and TRBJ2-7, is DTGVSQNPRHKITKRGQNVTFRCDPISEHNRLYWYRQTLGQGPEFLTYFQNEAQLEKSRLLSDRFSAERPKGSFSTLEIQRTEQGDSAMYLCASSSGAYEQYFGPGTRLTVT.

The rearrangement joins TRBV18 to TRBJ1-6; D is uncertain. Trimming removed 0 bases at V and 10 bases at J, with 10 bases between. The germline gives CDR1 KGHSH, CDR2 LQKENI. This CDR3 has 14 amino acids. This CDR3 reads CASSPPQGNSPLHF. The CDR3 region has the DNA TGTGCCAGCTCACCACCGCAAGGGAACTCACCCCTCCACTTT.

The chain links TRBV7-8 to TRBJ2-2; no clear D gene. The germline V gene has CDR1 SGHVS and CDR2 FQNEAQ. Trimming removed 2 bases at V and 5 bases at J, with 6 bases between. CDR3 length: 13 amino acids. CDR3 region: CASSLMRTGELFF. The CDR3 DNA reads TGTGCCAGCAGCTTAATGCGGACCGGGGAGCTGTTTTTT.

The genes are TRBV7-3 and TRBJ2-3, with 7 bases fitting TRBD2. The germline V gene has CDR1 SGHTA and CDR2 FQGTGA. This CDR3 contains 15 residues. V dropped 5 bases and J dropped 0; count of bases not matched to a gene: 5. The CDR3 spells CASSPGGSSTDTQYF. Written as DNA, the CDR3 is TGTGCCAGCAGCCCGGGGGGATCCAGCACAGATACGCAGTATTTT.

V usage is TRBV19 and J usage is TRBJ1-3, with D unclear. This CDR3 has 16 amino acids. V lost 6 bases to trimming and J lost 0 bases, with 15 bases between them. Germline V lookup: CDR1 LNHDA, CDR2 SQIVND (reference sequence). CDR3 nucleotides: TGTGCCAGTAGCGTGATTTTTCTGCCCTCTGGAAACACCATATATTTT. Protein sequence: CASSVIFLPSGNTIYF.

J is TRBJ1-1 and V is TRBV24-1, with D possibly being TRBD1 (6 bases). Germline CDR1 KGHDR, CDR2 SFDVKD. CDR3 length: 14 residues. The V and J ends lost 7 bases and 4 bases respectively, with 15 bases between them. The CDR3 DNA follows: TGTGCCACCAGCATGACAGGAACCAGCACTGAAGCTTTCTTT. The encoded protein is CATSMTGTSTEAFF.

The chain has TRBV13 and TRBJ1-1; D ambiguous. Trimming stripped 4 bases from V and 0 bases from J, with 6 bases between. The CDR3 runs 13 residues. CDR1 is PRHDT, CDR2 FYEKMQ, per germline (reference sequence). CDR3 coding DNA: TGTGCCAGCAGCTCCTTAATGAACACTGAAGCTTTCTTT. Residues: CASSSLMNTEAFF.

This chain uses TRBV9 with TRBJ1-4, with TRBD1 as a possible D gene (5 bases). V lost 4 bases to trimming and J lost 2 bases, with 12 bases between them. CDR1 and CDR2 from the germline V gene are SGDLS and YYNGEE. The CDR3 spans 15 residues. CDR3 in DNA: TGTGCCAGCAGCCAGGGCAGGGTCACTAATGAAAAACTGTTTTTT. It codes for CASSQGRVTNEKLFF.

The V and J genes are TRBV28 and TRBJ2-7, with unresolved D. Deletions cut 7 bases from V and 5 bases from J, with 18 bases between. In germline, CDR1 is MDHEN, CDR2 SYDVKM. The CDR3 extends over 14 amino acids. The CDR3 DNA reads TGTGCCAGCACCGTAGGTGGGGTTTTAGACGAGCAGTACTTC. Translated, it gives CASTVGGVLDEQYF.

The gene calls are TRBV15 and TRBJ1-4; D remains unclear. Germline values: CDR1 LNHNV, CDR2 YYDKDF (reference sequence). This CDR3 has 16 residues. Trimming removed 5 bases from V and 3 bases from J, with 16 bases in between. The CDR3 DNA is TGTGCCACCAGCTCACCCTCCGGGTCTTCTAATGAAAAACTGTTTTTT. Amino acid sequence: CATSSPSGSSNEKLFF. Combining the CDR3 with reference TRBV15 and TRBJ1-4 gives the whole variable domain DAMVIQNPRYQVTQFGKPVTLSCSQTLNHNVMYWYQQKSSQAPKLLFHYYDKDFNNEADTPDNFQSRRPNTSFCFLDIRSPGLGDTAMYLCATSSPSGSSNEKLFFGSGTQLSVL.